The clone carrying this TCR beta chain was recorded only once. The sample belongs to a study of blood T cell repertoires in COVID-19. Trimming cost V 2 bases and J 3 bases; bases outside gene matches: 2. This CDR3 is 16 amino acids long. Germline-derived CDR1 and CDR2 are MNHEY and SMNVEV (reference sequence). Method: immunoSEQ multiplex PCR; TCRdb's copy keeps in-frame clones and lacks some. This table has some 200,000 clones, almost 80% appearing once. This clonotype originated in a woman aged 45-59 years who had recovered from COVID-19. V and J are TRBV27 and TRBJ2-1, with 12 bases aligning to TRBD2. Sequencing was carried out using PBMCs or T cells enriched from blood (not recorded which). The CDR3 loop is CASSLLTSGSYNEQFF. CDR3 nucleotide sequence: TGTGCCAGCAGTTTACTGACTAGCGGGAGCTACAATGAGCAGTTCTTC.